Below, 25 T cell receptor beta chains from the same sample are listed, as sequenced in a study of T cell repertoires in cytomegalovirus infection. TCRdb re-called the reads through MiXCR, storing one row per CDR3 protein. The data hold hundreds of thousands of distinct CDR3 sequences, with 24% observed a single time. Sequencing input: CD8+ T cells from PBMCs. Source of these receptors: a human donor in good health (CMV status not recorded). Some clones in this sample may be carry-over from other donors' samples.

This chain connects TRBV2 to TRBJ2-4; D call uncertain. Germline CDR1 and CDR2: SNHLY and FYNNEI. V was shortened by 6 bases and J by 16 bases, with 16 bases between the two germline ends. This CDR3 contains 11 residues. DNA for the CDR3: TGTGCCAGCAGGGACGGACCGTACAGTTACTTC. It is translated as CASRDGPYSYF.

This chain links TRBV28 with TRBJ2-3, with D tentatively TRBD2 (6 bases). The V gene lost 4 bases and the J gene lost 6 bases, with 14 bases spanning the gap. CDR3 length equals 14 residues. Germline V CDR1 and CDR2: MDHEN, SYDVKM. In DNA form, the CDR3 reads TGTGCCAGCAGTTGGTCGGGGGTTTTTGATACGCAGTATTTT. Protein: CASSWSGVFDTQYF. The full variable domain, with the rest looked up from reference TRBV28 and TRBJ2-3, is DVKVTQSSRYLVKRTGEKVFLECVQDMDHENMFWYRQDPGLGLRLIYFSYDVKMKEKGDIPEGYSVSREKKERFSLILESASTNQTSMYLCASSWSGVFDTQYFGPGTRLTVL.

Comments on this clonotype: A read error may explain this, as a much larger clone is one base away. The chain carries TRBV7-9 and TRBJ2-3; TRBD2 agrees at 8 bases. Per germline, CDR1 SEHNR and CDR2 FQNEAQ (reference sequence). CDR3 size: 15 residues. V trimming: 2 bases; J trimming: 4 bases; junction bases outside the gene matches: 5. CDR3 region: CASSLRLARADTQYF. The DNA of the CDR3 is TGTGCCAGCAGCTTAAGACTAGCGCGGGCAGATACGCAGTATTTT.

This clonotype was detected only a few times. The chain has TRBV6-2 or TRBV6-3 and TRBJ1-1; D remains ambiguous. Germline V gene sequence: CDR1 MNHEY, CDR2 SVGEGT. The CDR3 runs to 14 residues. V was pared by 2 bases and J by 4 bases, with 11 bases between. The CDR3 protein is CASSYTRAGTEAFF. Written as DNA, the CDR3 is TGTGCCAGCAGTTACACGAGGGCTGGCACTGAAGCTTTCTTT.

This clonotype was seen repeatedly, ten times or more. The V gene is TRBV4-1, the J gene TRBJ2-7; D may match TRBD1 or TRBD2 (5 bases each). Trimming shortened V by 4 bases and J by 2 bases, and 18 bases separated the two germline ends. Germline-derived CDR1 and CDR2 are MGHRA and YSYEKL. This CDR3 comprises 16 residues. CDR3 nucleotide sequence: TGCGCCAGCAGCCCATCGCCGGGACCGAAGACCTACGAGCAGTACTTC. Translated: CASSPSPGPKTYEQYF.

This chain joins TRBV2 and TRBJ2-7, with TRBD1 as a possible D gene (6 bases). Germline values: CDR1 SNHLY, CDR2 FYNNEI. The CDR3 covers 13 residues. V shed 10 bases and J shed 0 bases, with 13 bases lying between them. The DNA of the CDR3 is TGTGCCACACAGGGAAAGAGCTCCTACGAGCAGTACTTC. It codes for CATQGKSSYEQYF.

This clonotype was seen repeatedly, ten times or more. The chain is built from TRBV19 and TRBJ2-1; 9 positions match TRBD2. The ends lost 9 bases at V and 1 base at J; junction bases unmatched: 7. The CDR3 runs to 15 residues. Germline CDR1 LNHDA, CDR2 SQIVND (reference sequence). This CDR3 is CASSPRGGSYNEQFF. As DNA, the CDR3 is TGTGCCAGCAGTCCGCGGGGGGGATCCTACAATGAGCAGTTCTTC. The full variable domain, in which reference TRBV19 and TRBJ2-1 provide the parts outside the CDR3, is DGGITQSPKYLFRKEGQNVTLSCEQNLNHDAMYWYRQDPGQGLRLIYYSQIVNDFQKGDIAEGYSVSREKKESFPLTVTSAQKNPTAFYLCASSPRGGSYNEQFFGPGTRLTVL.

In this sample, this clonotype turned up once. At one boundary the junction diverges from the germline segment, which might be a read error. The gene calls are TRBV7-9 and TRBJ1-1; a weak D match, TRBD1 (5 bases). Germline CDR1 SEHNR, CDR2 FQNEAQ (reference sequence). The CDR3 is 12 amino acids. CDR3 region: CASNLGTAEAFF. In nucleotides, the CDR3 is TGTGCCAGCAACTTAGGGACCGCTGAAGCTTTCTTT.

The rearrangement links TRBV6-6 to TRBJ1-2; D remains ambiguous. V was clipped by 2 bases and J by 2 bases, with 12 bases between them. The CDR3 contains 15 residues. From germline, CDR1 is MNHNY and CDR2 SVGAGI (reference sequence). The CDR3 DNA sequence: TGTGCCAGCAGTTACGTATCGACGGCGAACTATGGCTACACCTTC. Translating it yields CASSYVSTANYGYTF.

This clonotype was detected only a few times. CDR3 nucleotide sequence: TGTGCCAGCAGCACCACGGACAGGGGAGTATACAATGAGCAGTTCTTC. Translation gives CASSTTDRGVYNEQFF. The J gene is TRBJ2-1, the V gene TRBV7-9; 9 bases align to TRBD1. The germline V gene has CDR1 SEHNR and CDR2 FQNEAQ (reference sequence). Trimming removed 5 bases from V and 4 bases from J; junction bases left unmatched: 9. CDR3 length: 16 residues.

This chain uses TRBV6-5 with TRBJ1-6; D remains ambiguous. V was clipped by 4 bases and J by 4 bases, with 20 bases between them. The CDR3 consists of 18 residues. Germline V gives CDR1 MNHEY, CDR2 SVGAGI. For the CDR3, the DNA is TGTGCCAGCAGTTCCTCTACTCCGATCAGCTCTTATAATTCACCCCTCCACTTT. Protein product: CASSSSTPISSYNSPLHF.

V is TRBV20-1 and J is TRBJ1-1, with unresolved D. Trimming shortened V by 6 bases and J by 6 bases, and 17 bases separated the two germline ends. Germline CDR1 and CDR2: DFQATT and SNEGSKA (reference sequence). CDR3 length: 13 amino acids. The chain's CDR3 is CSASVAGSSEAFF. In DNA, the CDR3 is TGCAGTGCCTCAGTGGCGGGGTCTTCTGAAGCTTTCTTT.

Only a few counts were recorded for this clonotype. The rearrangement joins TRBV4-1 to TRBJ2-1, with 11 nucleotides matching TRBD2. Germline CDR1 is MGHRA and CDR2 is YSYEKL. After removal of 4 bases from V and 7 bases from J, the junction contained 6 bases not matched to a gene. This CDR3 spans 15 amino acids. CDR3 sequence: CASSPASGGRNEQFF. The CDR3 nucleotides read TGCGCCAGCAGCCCGGCTAGCGGGGGGCGGAATGAGCAGTTCTTC.

This sequence joins TRBV14 and TRBJ1-1, with TRBD1 matching over 9 bases. Germline assignment: CDR1 SGHDN and CDR2 FVKESK. CDR3 size: 15 residues. Germline trimming cut 4 bases from V and 5 bases from J; bases unmatched to any gene: 8. CDR3 residues: CASSLLQGAITEAFF. The CDR3 coding sequence is TGTGCCAGCAGCCTTTTACAGGGGGCGATAACTGAAGCTTTCTTT.

The table lists this clonotype with a few counts. The chain links TRBV7-3 to TRBJ2-1; D is unresolved. The CDR3 runs 14 residues. Germline V gives CDR1 SGHTA, CDR2 FQGTGA. V lost 2 bases and J lost 8, with 13 bases in between. The CDR3 spells CASSLYGSFDEQFF. The CDR3 nucleotides are TGTGCCAGCAGCTTATACGGTAGCTTCGATGAGCAGTTCTTC.

V gene TRBV19 combines with J gene TRBJ2-3; D is uncertain. Germline V gives CDR1 LNHDA, CDR2 SQIVND (reference sequence). The CDR3 length is 12 residues. Trimming shortened V by 7 bases and J by 4 bases, and 9 bases separated the two germline ends. The DNA for the CDR3 is TGTGCCAGTAAGACTCGGTCAGATACGCAGTATTTT. Its protein is CASKTRSDTQYF.

The chain couples TRBV7-6 to TRBJ1-5, with 10 bases that match TRBD1. The CDR3 loop spans 15 amino acids. CDR1 and CDR2 (germline): SGHVS, FNYEAQ. The junction had 7 bases not matched to a gene; V was cut back by 4 bases and J by 7 bases. The CDR3, as DNA: TGTGCCAGCAGCTCGTCAGGGACAGGGGACCAGCCCCAGCATTTT. It translates to CASSSSGTGDQPQHF.

This clonotype has a handful of counts. The chain employs TRBV7-9 and TRBJ1-5; 9 bases are a match to TRBD1. V was pared by 5 bases and J by 3 bases, with 5 bases of the junction left unmatched. The CDR3 length is 15 residues. The germline CDR1 and CDR2 sequences are SEHNR and FQNEAQ (reference sequence). The CDR3 region is CASSQGTGYNQPQHF. The CDR3 coding sequence is TGTGCCAGCAGCCAAGGGACAGGGTACAATCAGCCCCAGCATTTT.

The chain employs TRBV10-3 and TRBJ1-3; the D gene is possibly TRBD1 (5 bases). The germline gives CDR1 ENHRY, CDR2 SYGVKD. Trimming took 9 bases from V and 2 from J, leaving 8 bases between them. This CDR3 has 12 residues. For the CDR3, the DNA is TGTGCCATTGCGGGGGCTGGAAACACCATATATTTT. Encoded protein: CAIAGAGNTIYF.

The genes are TRBV19 and TRBJ1-2; 8 bases agree with TRBD1. V dropped 5 bases and J dropped 4; count of bases not matched to a gene: 6. The CDR3 has 14 amino acids. Germline CDR1 reads LNHDA; CDR2 reads SQIVND (reference sequence). DNA of the CDR3: TGTGCCAGTAGTCCGACAGGGGCGAGCTATGGCTACACCTTC. Its protein is CASSPTGASYGYTF.

This clonotype appeared a few times. V and J are TRBV5-4 and TRBJ1-1; D remains unclear. CDR3 length equals 15 residues. V shed 4 bases and J shed 0 bases, with 13 bases lying between them. Germline lookup yields CDR1 SGHNT and CDR2 YYREEE (reference sequence). CDR3 nucleotides: TGTGCCAGCAGCCTCTCGGTGGGCATGAACACTGAAGCTTTCTTT. Protein sequence: CASSLSVGMNTEAFF.

The chain joins TRBV2 to TRBJ2-7, with 9 bases fitting TRBD1. Germline V gene lookup returns CDR1 SNHLY and CDR2 FYNNEI. The V segment lost 11 bases and the J segment 4 bases; nucleotides outside the gene matches: 6. This CDR3 region has 12 residues. CDR3 protein: CADRGNGYEQYF. CDR3 nucleotides: TGTGCCGACAGGGGGAATGGTTACGAGCAGTACTTC.

This chain uses TRBV7-2 with TRBJ1-2; D remains unclear. The V end lost 5 bases, the J end lost 3 bases, and 13 bases lay between the germline ends. Per the germline V gene, CDR1 is SGHTA and CDR2 is FQGNSA. The CDR3 length is 14 residues. As DNA, the CDR3 is TGTGCCAGCAGCCCCTACCTGAAGGACTATGGCTACACCTTC. It codes for CASSPYLKDYGYTF.

As for this clonotype: Possible read error: a much larger clone is one base away. This chain links TRBV28 with TRBJ1-1, with D unclear. Germline V CDR1 and CDR2: MDHEN, SYDVKM. The CDR3 totals 13 residues. CDR3 nucleotides: TGTGCCAGCAGTTTCTCTAAGAACCCTGAAGCTTTCTTT. The encoded protein is CASSFSKNPEAFF.

This clonotype showed up just a few times. The V gene is TRBV6-1, the J gene TRBJ1-2, with 7 bases matching TRBD1. Germline assignment: CDR1 MNHNS and CDR2 SASEGT. After removal of 6 bases from V and 10 bases from J, the junction contained 8 bases not matched to a gene. The CDR3 contains 12 residues. The CDR3 DNA reads as TGTGCCAGCAGCTCCGGGACAGAAGACTACACCTTC. The encoded protein is CASSSGTEDYTF.